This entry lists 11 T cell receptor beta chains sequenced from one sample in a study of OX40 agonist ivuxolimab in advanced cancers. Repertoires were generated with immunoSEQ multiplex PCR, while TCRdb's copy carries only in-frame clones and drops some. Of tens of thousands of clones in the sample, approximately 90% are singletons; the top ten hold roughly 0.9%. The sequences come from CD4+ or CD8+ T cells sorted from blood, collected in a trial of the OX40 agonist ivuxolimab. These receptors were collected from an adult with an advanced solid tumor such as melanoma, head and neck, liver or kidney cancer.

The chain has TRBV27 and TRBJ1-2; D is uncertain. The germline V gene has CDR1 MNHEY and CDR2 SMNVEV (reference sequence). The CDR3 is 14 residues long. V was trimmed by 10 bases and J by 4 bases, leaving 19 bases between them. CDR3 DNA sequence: TGTGCCAACCCGATCAGCTTTTCGCCCTATGGCTACACCTTC. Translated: CANPISFSPYGYTF.

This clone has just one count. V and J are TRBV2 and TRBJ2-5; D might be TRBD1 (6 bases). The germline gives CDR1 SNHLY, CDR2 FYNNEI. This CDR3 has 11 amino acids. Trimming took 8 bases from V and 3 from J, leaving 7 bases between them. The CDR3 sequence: CASQGKETQYF. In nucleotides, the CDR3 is TGTGCCAGCCAGGGGAAAGAGACCCAGTACTTC. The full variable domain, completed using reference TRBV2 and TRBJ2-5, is EPEVTQTPSHQVTQMGQEVILRCVPISNHLYFYWYRQILGQKVEFLVSFYNNEISEKSEIFDDQFSVERPDGSNFTLKIRSTKLEDSAMYFCASQGKETQYFGPGTRLLVL.

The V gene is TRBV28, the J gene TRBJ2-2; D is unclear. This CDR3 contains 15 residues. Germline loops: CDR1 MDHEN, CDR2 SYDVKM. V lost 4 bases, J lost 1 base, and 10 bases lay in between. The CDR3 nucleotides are TGTGCCAGCAGTTCAATGACTCAGAACACCGGGGAGCTGTTTTTT. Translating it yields CASSSMTQNTGELFF.

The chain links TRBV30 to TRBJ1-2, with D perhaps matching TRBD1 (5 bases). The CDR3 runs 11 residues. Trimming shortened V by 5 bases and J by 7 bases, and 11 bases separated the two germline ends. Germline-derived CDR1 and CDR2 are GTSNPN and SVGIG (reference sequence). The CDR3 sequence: CAWGQGVGYTF. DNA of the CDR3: TGTGCCTGGGGGCAGGGCGTTGGCTACACCTTC.

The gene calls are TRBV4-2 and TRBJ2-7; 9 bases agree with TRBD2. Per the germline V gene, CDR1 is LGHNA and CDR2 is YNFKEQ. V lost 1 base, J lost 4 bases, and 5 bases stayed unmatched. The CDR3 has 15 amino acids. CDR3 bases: TGTGCCAGCAGCCAAGGCCCGGGACTAGCATACGAGCAGTACTTC. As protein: CASSQGPGLAYEQYF.

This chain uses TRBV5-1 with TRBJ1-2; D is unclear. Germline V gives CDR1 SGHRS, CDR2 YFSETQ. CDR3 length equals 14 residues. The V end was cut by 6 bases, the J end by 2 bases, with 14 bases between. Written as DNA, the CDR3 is TGCGCCAGCAATCAGTCCCCCGAGAACTATGGCTACACCTTC. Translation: CASNQSPENYGYTF.

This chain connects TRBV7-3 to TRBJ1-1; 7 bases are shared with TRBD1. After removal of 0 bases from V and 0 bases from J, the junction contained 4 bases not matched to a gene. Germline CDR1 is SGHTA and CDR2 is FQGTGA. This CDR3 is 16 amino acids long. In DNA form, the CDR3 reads TGTGCCAGCAGCTTAACGTTAACAGGGGTGAACACTGAAGCTTTCTTT. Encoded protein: CASSLTLTGVNTEAFF.

CDR3 DNA sequence: TGTGCCAGCAGCTTAGGGGTGACAGGGGGTAGGAGGGAAAAACTGTTTTTT. It specifies CASSLGVTGGRREKLFF. The chain links TRBV11-2 to TRBJ1-4; 9 bases map to TRBD1. Germline loops: CDR1 SGHAT, CDR2 FQNNGV. The V gene end was trimmed by 1 base and the J gene end by 8 bases; junction bases not matched to a gene: 11. CDR3 length equals 17 residues.

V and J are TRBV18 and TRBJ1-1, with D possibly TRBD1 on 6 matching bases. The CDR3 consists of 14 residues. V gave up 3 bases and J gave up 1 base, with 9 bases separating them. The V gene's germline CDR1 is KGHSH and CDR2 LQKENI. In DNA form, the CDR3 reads TGTGCCAGCTCACCCCCGACAGGGAACACTGAAGCTTTCTTT. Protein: CASSPPTGNTEAFF. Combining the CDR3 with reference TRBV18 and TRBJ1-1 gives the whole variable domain NAGVMQNPRHLVRRRGQEARLRCSPMKGHSHVYWYRQLPEEGLKFMVYLQKENIIDESGMPKERFSAEFPKEGPSILRIQQVVRGDSAAYFCASSPPTGNTEAFFGQGTRLTVV.

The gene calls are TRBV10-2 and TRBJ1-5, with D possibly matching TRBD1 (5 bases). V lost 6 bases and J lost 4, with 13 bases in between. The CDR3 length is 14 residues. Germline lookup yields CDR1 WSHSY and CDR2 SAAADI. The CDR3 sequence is CASRGDLNNQPQHF. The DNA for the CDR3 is TGCGCCAGCAGGGGGGACCTAAATAATCAGCCCCAGCATTTT.

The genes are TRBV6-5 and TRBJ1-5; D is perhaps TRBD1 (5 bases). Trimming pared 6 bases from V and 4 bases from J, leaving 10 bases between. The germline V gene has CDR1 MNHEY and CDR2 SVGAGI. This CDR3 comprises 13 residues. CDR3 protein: CASRPDSNQPQHF. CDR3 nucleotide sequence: TGTGCCAGCAGACCCGACAGTAATCAGCCCCAGCATTTT.